This TCR beta chain was identified in a study of immune cell composition in non-small cell lung cancer. Details on this clone: Its antigen is unknown.

Overall study results and limits: Adenocarcinomas with higher top tumour-associated clone frequency had more reactive TILs. Tumour-associated clones >0.5% occurred in about a third of adenocarcinomas, less than 80% of squamous.

With 8 bases removed from V and 5 bases from J, the gap between germline ends came to 12 bases. Germline V lookup: CDR1 MNHEY, CDR2 SMNVEV (reference sequence). This CDR3 has 12 residues. Some clones are missing from TCRdb's copy, which holds only in-frame ones; the method was immunoSEQ multiplex PCR. Seen here are roughly 16,000 clones, about 80% observed once, and the top ten hold roughly 9.2%. Normal lung sampling was at least 3 cm from the tumour, as distant as possible. These data were likewise used in another study, on CD4 T cells in lung cancer. From that paper: Curative-intent resections for stage I-III non-small cell lung cancer supplied tumor and non-adjacent lung tissue. Some patients had received nivolumab or pembrolizumab before giving blood.

Sequencing was carried out using non-adjacent lung tissue. The TCR was taken from a human donor with non-small cell lung cancer. The chain joins TRBV27 to TRBJ1-2, with unresolved D. Here the CDR3 DNA reads TGTGCCAGCTCCGACGGAAGTTATGGCTACACCTTC. This gives the protein CASSDGSYGYTF.